This passage covers 14 T cell receptor beta chains from one sample sequenced in a study of T cells after yellow fever vaccination. TCRdb called the 5' RACE reads again in MiXCR, with one record for every CDR3 protein. The table records about 340,000 distinct CDR3 sequences, around 13% of them present only once. The starting material was CD4+ T cells sorted from PBMCs, obtained 15 days after the yellow fever booster vaccination. These receptors were collected from a man aged 18 to 29 who received the YFV17D yellow fever vaccine.

This clonotype came up many times. The chain employs TRBV18 and TRBJ2-3; D remains ambiguous. Trimming took 0 bases from V and 2 from J, leaving 12 bases between them. The CDR3 runs 16 residues. Germline V gene sequence: CDR1 KGHSH, CDR2 LQKENI. The CDR3 loop is CASSPPKDLVTDTQYF. The CDR3 DNA reads as TGTGCCAGCTCACCACCGAAGGATCTAGTCACAGATACGCAGTATTTT.

The chain combines TRBV4-1 with TRBJ1-1, with 9 nucleotides matching TRBD1. The length of the CDR3 is 15 residues. Germline values: CDR1 MGHRA, CDR2 YSYEKL. The J segment lost 7 bases and the V segment lost 4 bases, leaving 10 bases of the junction unmatched. The CDR3 reads CASSLTETGGGEAFF. The DNA for the CDR3 is TGCGCCAGCAGCCTGACGGAGACAGGGGGGGGTGAAGCTTTCTTT.

The V and J genes are TRBV19 and TRBJ1-1, with 12 nucleotides matching TRBD1. The V segment lost 8 bases and the J segment 3 bases; nucleotides outside the gene matches: 7. This CDR3 has 15 residues. The germline gives CDR1 LNHDA, CDR2 SQIVND (reference sequence). CDR3 sequence (DNA): TGTGCCAGTGCGGGACAGGGGGCGCGGGACACTGAAGCTTTCTTT. Protein: CASAGQGARDTEAFF.

The chain joins TRBV20-1 to TRBJ2-1; D ambiguous. The germline V and J ends were trimmed by 5 bases and 1 base, with 12 bases remaining between them. The CDR3 has 14 amino acids. Germline V gene sequence: CDR1 DFQATT, CDR2 SNEGSKA (reference sequence). The CDR3 loop reads CSAPGRSSYNEQFF. The CDR3 coding sequence is TGCAGTGCTCCCGGACGGAGTTCCTACAATGAGCAGTTCTTC.

The chain combines TRBV4-2 with TRBJ1-2, with a tentative D call TRBD1 (5 bases). The V gene's germline CDR1 is LGHNA and CDR2 YNFKEQ. Trimming shortened V by 6 bases and J by 4 bases, and 18 bases separated the two germline ends. The CDR3 spans 15 residues. The CDR3 here is CASSRDLGGAYGYTF. DNA for the CDR3: TGTGCCAGCAGTAGGGACCTCGGGGGAGCCTATGGCTACACCTTC.

The chain joins TRBV29-1 to TRBJ2-7; perhaps TRBD1 as D (6 bases). Trimming removed 4 bases from V and 3 bases from J, with 16 bases in between. The CDR3 covers 14 residues. Per germline, CDR1 SQVTM and CDR2 ANQGSEA. CDR3 residues: CSVGLQGRFYEQYV. The CDR3 DNA is TGCAGCGTTGGATTACAGGGTCGGTTCTACGAGCAGTACGTC.

The chain couples TRBV28 to TRBJ2-5; D tentatively fits TRBD1 or TRBD2 (5 bases each). Trimming left V 10 bases short and J 0 bases short, with 9 bases between. This CDR3 has 12 amino acids. Looked up from germline, CDR1 is MDHEN and CDR2 is SYDVKM. The CDR3 spells CATEGHQETQYF. In DNA form, the CDR3 reads TGTGCCACCGAGGGACACCAAGAGACCCAGTACTTC.

This clonotype was counted between two and nine times. CDR3 residues: CASSQDSGLVYNEQFF. Written as DNA, the CDR3 is TGCGCCAGCAGCCAAGACTCCGGACTAGTCTACAATGAGCAGTTCTTC. The chain recombines TRBV4-3 with TRBJ2-1; 7 bases agree with TRBD2. The CDR3 contains 16 residues. The junction had 5 bases not matched to a gene; V was cut back by 0 bases and J by 3 bases. The germline V gene encodes CDR1 LGHNA and CDR2 YSLEER.

This clonotype was counted ten times or more. V usage is TRBV20-1 and J usage is TRBJ2-1; 9 bases line up with TRBD2. V dropped 6 bases and J dropped 7; count of bases not matched to a gene: 7. The CDR3 is made up of 13 amino acids. The germline V gene has CDR1 DFQATT and CDR2 SNEGSKA (reference sequence). DNA for the CDR3: TGCAGTGCAACGACTAGCGGAGCGAATGAGCAGTTCTTC. Protein product: CSATTSGANEQFF.

The chain uses TRBV12-3 or TRBV12-4 and TRBJ1-6; no clear D gene. Trimming took 3 bases from V and 7 from J, leaving 13 bases between them. The CDR3 is 15 residues long. CDR3 sequence (DNA): TGTGCCAGCAGTTTTCTCGGCAGGTCAAATTCACCCCTCCACTTT. It translates to CASSFLGRSNSPLHF.

V usage is TRBV7-9 and J usage is TRBJ1-1, with TRBD1 matching 8 bases. There are 14 residues in the CDR3. The germline gives CDR1 SEHNR, CDR2 FQNEAQ (reference sequence). After removal of 3 bases from V and 8 bases from J, the junction contained 8 bases not matched to a gene. As DNA, the CDR3 is TGTGCCAGCAGCTTCGCAGGGGGCGCTGGGGAAGCTTTCTTT. Its translation is CASSFAGGAGEAFF.

This chain uses TRBV9 with TRBJ1-1; D is possibly TRBD1 (5 bases). V lost 0 bases to trimming and J lost 6 bases, with 15 bases between them. Looked up from germline, CDR1 is SGDLS and CDR2 is YYNGEE. The CDR3 runs 15 residues. The CDR3 reads CASSVDRGKRAEAFF. The CDR3 DNA reads TGTGCCAGCAGCGTAGATCGGGGGAAGAGGGCTGAAGCTTTCTTT. The variable domain in full, completed from reference TRBV9 and TRBJ1-1, reads DSGVTQTPKHLITATGQRVTLRCSPRSGDLSVYWYQQSLDQGLQFLIQYYNGEERAKGNILERFSAQQFPDLHSELNLSSLELGDSALYFCASSVDRGKRAEAFFGQGTRLTVV.

This clonotype was counted at least ten times. This chain links TRBV19 with TRBJ1-2, with D hard to call. The germline gives CDR1 LNHDA, CDR2 SQIVND (reference sequence). The V gene lost 3 bases and the J gene lost 1 base, with 6 bases spanning the gap. The CDR3 covers 13 residues. As DNA, the CDR3 is TGTGCCAGTAGTATTTGGGGTAACTATGGCTACACCTTC. This translates into CASSIWGNYGYTF.

V gene TRBV5-5 combines with J gene TRBJ1-1; the match to TRBD1 covers 7 bases. The CDR3 has 16 residues. V lost 4 bases, J lost 3 bases, and 12 bases stayed unmatched. Looked up from germline, CDR1 is SGHKS and CDR2 is YYEKEE (reference sequence). The CDR3: CASSRPLLTGDTEAFF. The CDR3 bases are TGTGCCAGCAGCAGACCTCTCCTCACAGGGGACACTGAAGCTTTCTTT.